The T cell receptor beta chain under discussion was sequenced for a study of response to subunit inactivated influenza vaccine. This clonotype was seen repeatedly, ten times or more. TCRdb re-analysed the RT-PCR reads in MiXCR, keeping a single row per CDR3 protein. In the table there are a few hundred thousand distinct CDR3 sequences, roughly 20% of which are singletons. The sequencing used PBMCs from blood, collected 21 months after vaccination. This receptor was identified in a man aged 50-75 years who received an inactivated influenza vaccine.

The CDR3 region is CASSRRGGGAFF. Written as DNA, the CDR3 is TGTGCCAGCAGCCGGCGGGGAGGGGGAGCTTTCTTT. The chain joins TRBV3-1 to TRBJ1-1, with D tentatively TRBD1 (6 bases). The V gene lost 4 bases and the J gene lost 10 bases, with 13 bases spanning the gap. The CDR3 consists of 12 residues. Germline V gives CDR1 LGHDT, CDR2 YNNKEL (reference sequence).